The rows below give T cell receptor beta chains drawn from one sample of a study of chemoradiotherapy in HPV16-positive cancers. Clones were sequenced by immunoSEQ multiplex PCR, and TCRdb holds only the in-frame ones, with some missing. In the table there are 25,000 to 30,000 clones, over 90% of which are singletons. The sequenced sample was blood, obtained from a patient who underwent chemoradiotherapy. Receptors were obtained from a human donor with HPV-associated anogenital cancer. Both conserved end residues are part of each CDR3. The order of the fields is D gene, V gene, clone size, J gene, CDR3 DNA, CDR3 protein. The D gene is left open where the match is weak. A row's size may be missing; if present it is once, few, many or a size class.

TRBD2	TRBV25-1	.	TRBJ2-1	TGTGCCAGCAGTGACCCTAGCGGGAGGACAAGCTCCTACAATGAGCAGTTCTTC	CASSDPSGRTSSYNEQFF
.	TRBV15	.	TRBJ2-2	TGTGCCACCAGCAGAGTGGGGAGCGGGGAGCTGTTTTTT	CATSRVGSGELFF
TRBD2	TRBV7-2	.	TRBJ2-2	TGTGCCAGCAGCTTGACCGTACGGACTAGAGCCGTTACCGGGGAGCTGTTTTTT	CASSLTVRTRAVTGELFF
.	TRBV18	once	TRBJ1-1	TGTGCCAGCTCACCAAGGGCAGGGGCCTCCAGCATGAACACTGAAGCTTTCTTT	CASSPRAGASSMNTEAFF
.	TRBV7-9	.	TRBJ2-5	TGTGCCAGCAGCTTAGAAGCCGCGGCGAAGACCCAGTACTTC	CASSLEAAAKTQYF
.	TRBV5-4	.	TRBJ2-3	TGTGCCAGCAGCTTGTTTACAGATACGCAGTATTTT	CASSLFTDTQYF
.	TRBV5-1	.	TRBJ2-1	TGCGCCAGCAGCTTGAATGGGGGTGCGTACAATGAGCAGTTCTTC	CASSLNGGAYNEQFF
TRBD2	TRBV4-2	.	TRBJ2-5	TGTGCCAGCAGCCCCACCCCTGCGGGGGGCTGGGAGACCCAGTACTTC	CASSPTPAGGWETQYF
.	TRBV5-6	once	TRBJ2-1	TGTGCCAGCAGCCGTGGGCAGGTCTCCTACAATGAGCAGTTCTTC	CASSRGQVSYNEQFF
TRBD2	TRBV5-1	few	TRBJ2-2	TGCGCCAGCAGCTTGGGACTAGCGGGGGTCTTGAACACCGGGGAGCTGTTTTTT	CASSLGLAGVLNTGELFF
.	TRBV7-9	.	TRBJ2-5	TGTGCCAGCAGCATTGGACAGTTTCAAGAGACCCAGTACTTC	CASSIGQFQETQYF
.	TRBV9	.	TRBJ2-2	TGTGCCAGCAGCGTATATCAGAACACCGGGGAGCTGTTTTTT	CASSVYQNTGELFF
.	TRBV19	.	TRBJ2-2	TGTGCCAGTAGTATTCTGTGGGGAAACACCGGGGAGCTGTTTTTT	CASSILWGNTGELFF
.	TRBV4-3	.	TRBJ2-2	TGCGCCAGCAGCCAACACAGGACCGGGGAGCTGTTTTTT	CASSQHRTGELFF
TRBD1	TRBV4-1	.	TRBJ1-5	TGCGCCAGCAGCCAAGTAGGGACAGGGCCTTATAGCAATCAGCCCCAGCATTTT	CASSQVGTGPYSNQPQHF
.	TRBV6-1	.	TRBJ1-5	TGTGCCAGCAGTCACCGGGACCGCAATCAGCCCCAGCATTTT	CASSHRDRNQPQHF
.	TRBV7-9	.	TRBJ1-1	TGTGCCAGCAGCTTCATGGGCGTGATGAACACTGAAGCTTTCTTT	CASSFMGVMNTEAFF
TRBD1	TRBV4-1	.	TRBJ2-2	TGCGCCAGCAGCGCAGTGGACAGGGGGCTTACTACCGGGGAGCTGTTTTTT	CASSAVDRGLTTGELFF
TRBD1	TRBV29-1	.	TRBJ2-1	TGCAGCGTGGACAGGGGGTACAATGAGCAGTTCTTC	CSVDRGYNEQFF
.	TRBV7-2	.	TRBJ1-2	TGTGCCAGCAGCCCTCCCGGCGGTTGGGGCGGCTACACCTTC	CASSPPGGWGGYTF
.	TRBV25-1	.	TRBJ1-1	TGTGCCAGCAGTGAGGGTGGAGGGGACACTGAAGCTTTCTTT	CASSEGGGDTEAFF
.	TRBV5-6	.	TRBJ2-5	TGTGCCAGCAGCTTGGTAAATCAGCGGGAGACCCAGTACTTC	CASSLVNQRETQYF
.	TRBV28	.	TRBJ2-7	TGTGCCAGCATAGCGAGCGATAGCTCCTACGAGCAGTACTTC	CASIASDSSYEQYF
.	TRBV7-2	.	TRBJ2-2	TGTGCCAGCAGCTTAGATTTGCGGGGCACCGGGGAGCTGTTTTTT	CASSLDLRGTGELFF
.	TRBV19	.	TRBJ2-3	TGTGCCAGTAGTATAGATCTCGGAACGGGGATACGCACGCAGTATTTT	CASSIDLGTGIRTQYF
TRBD2	TRBV28	.	TRBJ2-1	TGTGCCAGCAGAGGGGGACTAGCGGGATCCAATGAGCAGTTCTTC	CASRGGLAGSNEQFF
.	TRBV7-3	.	TRBJ2-1	TGTGCCAGCAGCTTAACGGGCAGGGTCGATGAGCAGTTCTTC	CASSLTGRVDEQFF
TRBD2	TRBV10-3	.	TRBJ2-1	TGTGCCATCAGTCGGCTAGCGGTAAACAATGAGCAGTTCTTC	CAISRLAVNNEQFF
TRBD2	TRBV7-2	.	TRBJ2-4	TGTGCCAGCAGCGTTACCCGGGCGGGAGATAAAAACATTCAGTACTTC	CASSVTRAGDKNIQYF
.	TRBV11-2	once	TRBJ1-5	TGTGCCAGCAGCCCAACCGGGTACGGCAATCAGCCCCAGCATTTT	CASSPTGYGNQPQHF
TRBD1	TRBV5-1	.	TRBJ2-3	TGCGCCAGCGGATACTCGACAGGGCAACCCACAGATACGCAGTATTTT	CASGYSTGQPTDTQYF
.	TRBV7-2	once	TRBJ1-2	TGTGCCAGCAGCTTAGCGCCGGGGGCTAGTGATGGCTACACCTTC	CASSLAPGASDGYTF
.	TRBV7-8	.	TRBJ2-5	TGTGCCAGCAGCCCGTTTAAGGGAGACAGAGAGACCCAGTACTTC	CASSPFKGDRETQYF
.	TRBV7-3	.	TRBJ1-1	TGTGCCAGCAGCTCTCGACAGCAAGATGAAGCTTTCTTT	CASSSRQQDEAFF
.	TRBV5-6	.	TRBJ2-2	TGTGCCAGCACCACCTCCCCCGGGGAGCTGTTTTTT	CASTTSPGELFF
.	TRBV7-2	.	TRBJ2-6	TGTGCCAGCAGCTTAGAGGCAGTTGGGGCCAACGTCCTGACTTTC	CASSLEAVGANVLTF
TRBD2	TRBV29-1	.	TRBJ2-1	TGCAGCGTTGAAGAGGTAGTAAAGGCTAGCGGCGAGCAGTTCTTC	CSVEEVVKASGEQFF
.	TRBV28	once	TRBJ1-1	TGTGCCAGCAGTAATCCCGCCAAAGACGATGAAGCTTTCTTT	CASSNPAKDDEAFF
.	TRBV19	once	TRBJ1-1	TGTGCCAGTAGTATAAACCAAGTTTCGTCTTTCTTT	CASSINQVSSFF
.	TRBV9	.	TRBJ1-2	TGTGCCAGCAGCACTGGTATACGCTACACCTTC	CASSTGIRYTF
TRBD1	TRBV7-2	.	TRBJ2-1	TGTGCCAGCAGCACCTACAGGGGCCCTGAGCAGTTCTTC	CASSTYRGPEQFF
.	TRBV19	.	TRBJ1-2	TGTGCCAGTAGTGTAGAAGACTATGGCTACACCTTC	CASSVEDYGYTF
.	TRBV27	few	TRBJ2-7	TGTGCCAGCAGTTTGGTGTCAGGGGCCTACGAGCAGTACTTC	CASSLVSGAYEQYF
TRBD2	TRBV29-1	.	TRBJ2-1	TGCAGCGTTGAAGGTCTAGCGGGAGTCTCTGAGCAGTTCTTC	CSVEGLAGVSEQFF
TRBD1	TRBV5-1	.	TRBJ2-3	TGCGCCAGCAGCTTGGTGGCAGGGGGAACCGATACGCAGTATTTT	CASSLVAGGTDTQYF
TRBD2	TRBV11-2	.	TRBJ2-2	TGTGCCAGCAGCTCGAGTAGCGGGGGGAACACCGGGGAGCTGTTTTTT	CASSSSSGGNTGELFF
.	TRBV18	.	TRBJ2-1	TGTGCCAGCTCGTCCCCCGGGACATTGGTTAACAATGAGCAGTTCTTC	CASSSPGTLVNNEQFF
.	TRBV18	.	TRBJ2-5	TGTGCCAGCTCACCACGGCTAGTCCAAGAGACCCAGTACTTC	CASSPRLVQETQYF
.	TRBV4-1	once	TRBJ2-7	TGCGCCAGCAGCAAACCGGGCACCTACGAGCAGTACTTC	CASSKPGTYEQYF
.	TRBV6-5	.	TRBJ1-6	TGTGCCAGCAGTGACAGAAGAAGCAATTCACCCCTCCACTTT	CASSDRRSNSPLHF
TRBD2	TRBV9	.	TRBJ2-3	TGTGCCAGCAGCGGGACTAGCGGGTTTACAGATACGCAGTATTTT	CASSGTSGFTDTQYF
TRBD2	TRBV28	.	TRBJ2-7	TGTGCCAGCAGTTTAGCTAGCGGAGGCTCCTACGAGCAGTACTTC	CASSLASGGSYEQYF